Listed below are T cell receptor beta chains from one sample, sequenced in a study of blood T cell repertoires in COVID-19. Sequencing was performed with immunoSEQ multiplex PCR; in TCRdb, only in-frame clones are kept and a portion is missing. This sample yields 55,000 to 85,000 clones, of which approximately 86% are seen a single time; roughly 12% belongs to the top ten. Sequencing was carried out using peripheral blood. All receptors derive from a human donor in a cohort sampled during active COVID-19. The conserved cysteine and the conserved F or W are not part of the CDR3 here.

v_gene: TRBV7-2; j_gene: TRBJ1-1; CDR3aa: ASSLGRQVRAGTEAF
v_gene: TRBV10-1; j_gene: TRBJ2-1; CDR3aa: ASSLDVGYNEQF
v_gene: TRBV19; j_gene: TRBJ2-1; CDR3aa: ASSLQGHSNEQF
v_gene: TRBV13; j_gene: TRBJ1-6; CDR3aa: ASSPGGRRSPLY
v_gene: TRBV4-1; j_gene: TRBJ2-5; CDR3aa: ASSWQGEETQY
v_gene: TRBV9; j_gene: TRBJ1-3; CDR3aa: ASSSSGTGVNTIY
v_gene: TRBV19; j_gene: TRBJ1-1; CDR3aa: ASSQGALRTEAF
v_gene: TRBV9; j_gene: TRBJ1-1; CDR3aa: ASSSRMGSTEAF
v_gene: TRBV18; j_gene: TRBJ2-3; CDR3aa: ASSPPRLAGDTDTQY
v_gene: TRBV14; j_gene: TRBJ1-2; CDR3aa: ASSQAGGYYGYT
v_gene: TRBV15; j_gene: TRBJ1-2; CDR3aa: ATRNGGERPVYGYT
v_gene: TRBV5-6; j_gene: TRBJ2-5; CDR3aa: ASSSIAALETQY
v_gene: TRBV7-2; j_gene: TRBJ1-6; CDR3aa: ASSSGQGDNSPLH
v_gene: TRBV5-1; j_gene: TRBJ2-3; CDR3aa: ASSFGVTDTQY
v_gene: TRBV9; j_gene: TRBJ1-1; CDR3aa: ASSDTGGGTEAF
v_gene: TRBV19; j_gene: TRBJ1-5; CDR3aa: ASNQGAGFNQPQH
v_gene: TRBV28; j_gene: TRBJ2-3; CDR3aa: ASSGDSTDTQY
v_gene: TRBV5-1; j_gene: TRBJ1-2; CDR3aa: ASSQEDRGRAHT
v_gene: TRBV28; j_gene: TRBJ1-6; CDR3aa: ASSLYRRGNSPLH
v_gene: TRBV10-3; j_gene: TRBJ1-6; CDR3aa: ATRTGTVSPLH
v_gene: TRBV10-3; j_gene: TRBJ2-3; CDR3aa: AISESESSTDTQY
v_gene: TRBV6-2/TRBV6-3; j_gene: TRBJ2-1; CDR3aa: ASGRGNSYNEQF
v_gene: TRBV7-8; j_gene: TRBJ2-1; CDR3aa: ASSFAGTGNNEQF
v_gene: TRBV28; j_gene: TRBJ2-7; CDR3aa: ASSRPGQGAYEQY
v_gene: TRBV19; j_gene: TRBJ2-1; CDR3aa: ASRNRGELAGKYNEQF
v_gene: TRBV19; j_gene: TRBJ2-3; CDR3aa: ASSSRTGASTDTQY
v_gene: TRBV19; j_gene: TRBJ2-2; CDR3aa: ASREGQTHTGELF
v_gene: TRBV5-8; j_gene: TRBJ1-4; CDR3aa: ASSQGQGGNEKLF
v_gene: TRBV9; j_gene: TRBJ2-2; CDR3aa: ASSVDRGRLRTGELF
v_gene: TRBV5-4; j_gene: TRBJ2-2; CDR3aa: ASSPGLATNTGELF